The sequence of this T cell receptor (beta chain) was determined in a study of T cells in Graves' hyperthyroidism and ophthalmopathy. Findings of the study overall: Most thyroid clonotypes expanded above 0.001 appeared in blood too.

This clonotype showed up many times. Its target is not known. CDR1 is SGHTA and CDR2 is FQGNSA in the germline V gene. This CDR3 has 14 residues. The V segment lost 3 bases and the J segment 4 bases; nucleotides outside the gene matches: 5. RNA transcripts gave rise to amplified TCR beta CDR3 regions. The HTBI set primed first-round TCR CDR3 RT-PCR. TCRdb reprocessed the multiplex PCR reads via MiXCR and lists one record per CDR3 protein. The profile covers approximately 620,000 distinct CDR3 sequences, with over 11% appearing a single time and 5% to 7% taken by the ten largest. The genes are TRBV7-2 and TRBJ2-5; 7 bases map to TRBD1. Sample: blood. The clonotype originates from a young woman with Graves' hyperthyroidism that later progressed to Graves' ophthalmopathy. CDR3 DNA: TGTGCCAGCAGCTTTACAGGGGTGGTAGAGACCCAGTACTTC. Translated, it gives CASSFTGVVETQYF.